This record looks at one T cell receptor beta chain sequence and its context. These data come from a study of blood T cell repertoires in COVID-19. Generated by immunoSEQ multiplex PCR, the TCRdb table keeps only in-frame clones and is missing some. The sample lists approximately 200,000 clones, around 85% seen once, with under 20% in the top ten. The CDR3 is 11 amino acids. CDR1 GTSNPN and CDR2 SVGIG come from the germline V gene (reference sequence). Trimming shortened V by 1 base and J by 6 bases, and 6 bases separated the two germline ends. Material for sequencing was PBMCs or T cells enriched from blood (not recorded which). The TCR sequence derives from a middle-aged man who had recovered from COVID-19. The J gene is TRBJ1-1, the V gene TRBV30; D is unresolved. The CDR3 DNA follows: TGTGCCTGGAGTGATGGCCCTGAAGCTTTCTTT. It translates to CAWSDGPEAFF.